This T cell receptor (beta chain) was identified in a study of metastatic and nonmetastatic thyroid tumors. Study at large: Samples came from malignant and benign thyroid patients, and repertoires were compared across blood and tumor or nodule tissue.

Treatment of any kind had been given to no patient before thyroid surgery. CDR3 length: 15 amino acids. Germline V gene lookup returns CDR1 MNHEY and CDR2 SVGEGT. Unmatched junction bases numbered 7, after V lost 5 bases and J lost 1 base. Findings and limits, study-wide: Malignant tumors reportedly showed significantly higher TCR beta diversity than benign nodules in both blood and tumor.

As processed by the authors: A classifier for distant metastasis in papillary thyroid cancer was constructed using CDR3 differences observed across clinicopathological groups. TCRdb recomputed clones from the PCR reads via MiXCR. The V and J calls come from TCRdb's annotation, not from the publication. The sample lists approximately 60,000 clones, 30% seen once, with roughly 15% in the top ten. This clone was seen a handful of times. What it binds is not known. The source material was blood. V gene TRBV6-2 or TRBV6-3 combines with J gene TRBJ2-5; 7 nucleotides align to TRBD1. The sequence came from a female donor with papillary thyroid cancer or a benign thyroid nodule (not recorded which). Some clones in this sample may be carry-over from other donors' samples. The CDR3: CASSTQGTAQETQYF. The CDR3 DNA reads TGTGCCAGCAGTACCCAAGGGACAGCCCAAGAGACCCAGTACTTC.